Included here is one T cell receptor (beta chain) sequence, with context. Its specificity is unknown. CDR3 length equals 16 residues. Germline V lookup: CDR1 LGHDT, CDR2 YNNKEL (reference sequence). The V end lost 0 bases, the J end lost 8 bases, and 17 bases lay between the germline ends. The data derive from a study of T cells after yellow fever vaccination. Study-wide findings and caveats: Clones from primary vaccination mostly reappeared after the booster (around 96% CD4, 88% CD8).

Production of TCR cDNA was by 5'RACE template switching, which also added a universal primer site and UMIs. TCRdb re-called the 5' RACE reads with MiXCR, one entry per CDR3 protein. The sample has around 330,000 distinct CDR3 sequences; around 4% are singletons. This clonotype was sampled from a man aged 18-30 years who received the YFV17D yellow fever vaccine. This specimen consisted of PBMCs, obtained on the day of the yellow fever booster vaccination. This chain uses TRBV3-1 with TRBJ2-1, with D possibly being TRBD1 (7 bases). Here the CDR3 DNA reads TGTGCCAGCAGCCAAGAACCCCAGGGGGGCGGAGATGAGCAGTTCTTC. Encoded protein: CASSQEPQGGGDEQFF.